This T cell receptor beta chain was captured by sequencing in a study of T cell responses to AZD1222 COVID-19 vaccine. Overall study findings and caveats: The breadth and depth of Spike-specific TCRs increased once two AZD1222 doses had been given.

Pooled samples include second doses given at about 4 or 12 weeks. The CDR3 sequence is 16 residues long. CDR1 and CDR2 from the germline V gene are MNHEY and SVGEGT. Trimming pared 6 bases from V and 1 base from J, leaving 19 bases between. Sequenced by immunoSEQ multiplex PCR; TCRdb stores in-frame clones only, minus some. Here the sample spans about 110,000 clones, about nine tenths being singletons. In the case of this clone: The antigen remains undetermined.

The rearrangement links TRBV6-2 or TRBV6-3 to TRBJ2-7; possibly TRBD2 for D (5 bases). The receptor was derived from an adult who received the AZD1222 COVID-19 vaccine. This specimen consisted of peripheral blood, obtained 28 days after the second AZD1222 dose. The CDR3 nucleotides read TGTGCCAGCAGCCCCAGTTCCGGTTGGACTTCCTACGAGCAGTACTTC. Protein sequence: CASSPSSGWTSYEQYF.